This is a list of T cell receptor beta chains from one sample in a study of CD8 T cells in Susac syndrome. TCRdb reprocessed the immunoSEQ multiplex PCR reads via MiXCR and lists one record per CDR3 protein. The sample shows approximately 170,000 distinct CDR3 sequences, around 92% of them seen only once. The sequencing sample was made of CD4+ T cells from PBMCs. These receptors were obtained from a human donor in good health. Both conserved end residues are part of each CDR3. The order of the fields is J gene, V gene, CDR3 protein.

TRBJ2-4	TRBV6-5	CASRGGTVRNIQYF
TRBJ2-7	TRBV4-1	CASSSGHSYEQYF
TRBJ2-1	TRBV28	CASTESYNEQFF
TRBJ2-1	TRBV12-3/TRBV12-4	CASSSWDEQFF
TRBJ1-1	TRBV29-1	CSGGQGARTEAFF
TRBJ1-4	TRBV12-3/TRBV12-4	CACGGNEKLFF
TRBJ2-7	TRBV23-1	CASSQSFRILYEQYF
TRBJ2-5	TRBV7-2	CASSFITSGGDQETQYF
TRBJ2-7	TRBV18	CASSPSDLTYEQYF
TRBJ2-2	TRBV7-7	CASSRDSTGELFF
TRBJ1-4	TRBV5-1	CASSLGSNEKLFF
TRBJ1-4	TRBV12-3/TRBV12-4	CASSLPGGPLFF
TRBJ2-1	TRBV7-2	CASSLVIATLGYNEQFF
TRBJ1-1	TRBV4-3	CASSPKNRGDTEAFF
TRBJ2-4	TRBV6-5	CASSYSGQGKNIQYF
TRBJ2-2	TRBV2	CASRRSPNTGELFF
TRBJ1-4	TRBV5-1	CASSLAVGKLFF
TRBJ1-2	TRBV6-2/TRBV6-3	CASGPRDGGYTF
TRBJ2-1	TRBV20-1	CSAQTSPDEQFF
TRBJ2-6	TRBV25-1	CASSELAASGANVLTF
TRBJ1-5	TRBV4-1	CASSQEIAGYQPQHF
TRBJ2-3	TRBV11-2	CASSLPGERQHRQYF
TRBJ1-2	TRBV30	CALLPSDGGYTF
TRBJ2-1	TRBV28	CASSLGTTVNEQFF
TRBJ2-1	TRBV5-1	CASGSMTYNEQFF
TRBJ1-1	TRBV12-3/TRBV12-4	CASRDDREEAFF
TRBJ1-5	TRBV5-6	CASSLAHERPQHF
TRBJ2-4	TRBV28	CASSSAVIAKNIQYF